Listed below are T cell receptor beta chains from one sample, sequenced in a study of shared clonotypes between healthy human individuals. This table comes from immunoSEQ multiplex PCR, and its TCRdb copy is limited to in-frame clones, with some not included. The table lists millions of clones, approximately 90% of them singletons, with around 0.15% in the top ten. The material sequenced was naive CD4+ T cells sorted from blood. The receptors originated from a man in his late teens or twenties in good health. Each CDR3 is given with its conserved first and last residue. The D gene is left open where the match is weak. Part of the rows lack a size; the others show once, few, many or a class for expanded clones.

>-|TRBJ2-7|TRBV13|-
CASSTTMQGPYEQYF
TGTGCCAGCAGCACAACCATGCAGGGTCCCTACGAGCAGTACTTC
>-|TRBJ2-6|TRBV19|TRBD1
CASSSQGAGANVLTF
TGTGCCAGTAGTAGTCAGGGGGCTGGGGCCAACGTCCTGACTTTC
>-|TRBJ1-4|TRBV11-2|-
CASSLVPSNYEKLFF
TGTGCCAGCAGCTTAGTACCCTCCAATTATGAAAAACTGTTTTTT
>-|TRBJ2-5|TRBV7-9|-
CASSLAGAETQYF
TGTGCCAGCAGCTTAGCAGGGGCGGAGACCCAGTACTTC
>-|TRBJ2-1|TRBV30|-
CAWNGGPKDEQFF
TGTGCCTGGAATGGGGGGCCCAAGGATGAGCAGTTCTTC
>-|TRBJ2-1|TRBV28|-
CASSIIDGSPTYNEQFF
TGTGCCAGCAGTATCATCGACGGTTCCCCTACCTACAATGAGCAGTTCTTC
>-|TRBJ2-7|TRBV30|-
CAWSPLATLSYEQYF
TGTGCCTGGAGTCCCCTAGCGACCCTATCCTACGAGCAGTACTTC
>-|TRBJ2-7|TRBV6-1|-
CASSDIGGAYEQYF
TGTGCCAGCAGTGATATAGGGGGGGCCTACGAGCAGTACTTC
>-|TRBJ2-2|TRBV7-8|-
CASSLVGGTGELFF
TGTGCCAGCAGCTTAGTCGGGGGCACCGGGGAGCTGTTTTTT
>-|TRBJ2-7|TRBV28|-
CASEQRAYEQYF
TGTGCCAGCGAACAGAGGGCCTACGAGCAGTACTTC
>-|TRBJ1-2|TRBV5-1|TRBD1
CASSLETGVYGYTF
TGCGCCAGCAGCTTGGAGACAGGGGTGTATGGCTACACCTTC
>-|TRBJ2-7|TRBV6-6|TRBD1
CASSLPGQTYEQYF
TGTGCCAGCAGTCTCCCGGGACAGACCTACGAGCAGTACTTC
>-|TRBJ1-1|TRBV28|TRBD1
CASSFHSQGARTEAFF
TGTGCCAGCAGTTTCCACTCACAGGGGGCGCGAACTGAAGCTTTCTTT
>-|TRBJ2-3|TRBV28|-
CASSFGGADTQYF
TGTGCCAGCAGTTTCGGGGGTGCAGATACGCAGTATTTT
>-|TRBJ2-7|TRBV7-2|TRBD2
CASSLDPSGVYEQYF
TGTGCCAGCAGCTTAGATCCTAGCGGAGTCTACGAGCAGTACTTC
>-|TRBJ1-6|TRBV30|TRBD1
CAWSRGGQYNSPLHF
TGTGCCTGGAGTCGGGGGGGACAGTATAATTCACCCCTCCACTTT
>-|TRBJ1-1|TRBV11-2|-
CASSLAGGLNTEAFF
TGTGCCAGCAGCTTAGCCGGAGGCTTGAACACTGAAGCTTTCTTT
>once|TRBJ2-1|TRBV9|-
CASSVGGDNEQFF
TGTGCCAGCAGCGTAGGAGGGGACAATGAGCAGTTCTTC
>-|TRBJ1-1|TRBV7-9|TRBD1
CASSLGDRGGTEAFF
TGTGCCAGCAGCTTAGGTGACAGGGGGGGCACTGAAGCTTTCTTT
>-|TRBJ2-2|TRBV10-3|-
CAITPDRNTGELFF
TGTGCCATCACCCCCGACAGGAACACCGGGGAGCTGTTTTTT
>-|TRBJ2-7|TRBV12-5|TRBD1
CASGLPRDRAYEQYF
TGTGCTAGTGGTTTGCCCCGGGACAGGGCCTACGAGCAGTACTTC
>-|TRBJ2-5|TRBV5-1|-
CASSLVAQGARQTQYF
TGCGCCAGCAGCTTGGTAGCTCAGGGTGCTCGTCAGACCCAGTACTTC
>-|TRBJ1-2|TRBV6-6|TRBD1
CASSYTGEGYTF
TGTGCCAGCAGTTATACAGGGGAAGGCTACACCTTC
>-|TRBJ1-2|TRBV5-8|-
CASSLGGAKLYTF
TGTGCCAGCAGCTTGGGAGGGGCTAAGTTGTACACCTTC
>-|TRBJ1-1|TRBV6-1|TRBD1
CASSGTGGGTEAFF
TGTGCCAGCAGCGGGACAGGGGGGGGCACTGAAGCTTTCTTT
>-|TRBJ2-7|TRBV6-6|-
CASSYARSRTIEQYF
TGTGCCAGCAGTTACGCCAGGTCCAGGACTATCGAGCAGTACTTC
>-|TRBJ1-2|TRBV19|-
CASSPSRGPNYGYTF
TGTGCCAGTAGTCCCAGTCGAGGACCTAACTATGGCTACACCTTC
>-|TRBJ1-1|TRBV4-2|-
CASSPAGGEGYTEAFF
TGTGCCAGCAGCCCAGCAGGAGGGGAGGGGTACACTGAAGCTTTCTTT
>-|TRBJ1-1|TRBV29-1|-
CSVGGDEGTEAFF
TGCAGCGTTGGGGGGGACGAGGGCACTGAAGCTTTCTTT
>-|TRBJ2-7|TRBV7-8|TRBD1
CASSFRQGSLYEQYF
TGTGCCAGCAGCTTTCGACAGGGCTCCTTGTACGAGCAGTACTTC
>-|TRBJ2-5|TRBV7-2|-
CASSPTDRETQYF
TGTGCCAGCAGCCCGACAGACCGGGAGACCCAGTACTTC
>-|TRBJ1-1|TRBV30|-
CAWGGGKNAFF
TGTGCCTGGGGTGGTGGAAAGAATGCTTTCTTT
>-|TRBJ1-4|TRBV14|-
CASSQEGTRNEKLFF
TGTGCCAGCAGCCAAGAGGGGACAAGGAATGAAAAACTGTTTTTT
>-|TRBJ2-3|TRBV10-3|TRBD2
CAIGQTSGATDTQYF
TGTGCCATCGGACAGACTAGCGGGGCGACAGATACGCAGTATTTT
>-|TRBJ2-7|TRBV19|TRBD1
CASRDRGTGSYEQYF
TGTGCCAGTAGGGATAGGGGGACAGGATCCTACGAGCAGTACTTC
>once|TRBJ2-3|TRBV11-2|-
CASSQTDTQYF
TGTGCCAGCAGCCAGACAGATACGCAGTATTTT
>-|TRBJ2-3|TRBV6-1|-
CASSEAGNRAHTDTQYF
TGTGCCAGCAGTGAAGCTGGGAACAGGGCCCACACAGATACGCAGTATTTT
>once|TRBJ2-5|TRBV6-5|-
CASKVQETQYF
TGTGCCAGCAAAGTGCAAGAGACCCAGTACTTC
>-|TRBJ1-6|TRBV21-1|-
CASSTPVYYNSPLHF
TGTGCCAGCAGCACGCCCGTTTATTATAATTCACCCCTCCACTTT
>-|TRBJ2-5|TRBV6-5|TRBD1
CASSYQQGARETQYF
TGTGCCAGCAGTTACCAACAGGGGGCGAGAGAGACCCAGTACTTC
>-|TRBJ2-7|TRBV6-5|-
CASARLGAYEQYF
TGTGCCAGCGCACGTCTTGGCGCCTACGAGCAGTACTTC
>-|TRBJ2-2|TRBV4-1|-
CASSLGRNTGELFF
TGCGCCAGCAGCCTTGGACGGAACACCGGGGAGCTGTTTTTT
>-|TRBJ2-2|TRBV11-2|-
CASSLVYTGELFF
TGTGCCAGCAGCTTAGTATACACCGGGGAGCTGTTTTTT
>-|TRBJ2-1|TRBV5-6|TRBD2
CASSFVAGRNEQFF
TGTGCCAGCAGCTTCGTAGCGGGACGGAATGAGCAGTTCTTC
>-|TRBJ2-7|TRBV18|TRBD2
CASSPLAGGTYEQYF
TGTGCCAGCTCACCCCTAGCGGGGGGGACATACGAGCAGTACTTC
>-|TRBJ2-3|TRBV27|TRBD2
CASTKSGGAVRAQYF
TGTGCCAGCACTAAGAGCGGGGGGGCCGTCCGTGCGCAGTATTTT
>-|TRBJ2-1|TRBV6-1|-
CASSERRQAPYNEQFF
TGTGCCAGCAGTGAACGCAGACAGGCCCCATACAATGAGCAGTTCTTC
>-|TRBJ2-3|TRBV28|TRBD1
CASSARDRHTDTQYF
TGTGCCAGCAGCGCCCGGGACAGACACACAGATACGCAGTATTTT
>-|TRBJ2-2|TRBV9|TRBD1
CASYRGQEISNTGELFF
TGTGCCAGCTACCGCGGACAGGAGATTTCGAACACCGGGGAGCTGTTTTTT
>-|TRBJ1-1|TRBV14|-
CASSQVAVNTEAFF
TGTGCCAGCAGCCAAGTTGCGGTGAACACTGAAGCTTTCTTT
>-|TRBJ2-3|TRBV18|TRBD2
CASSPLAGGTDTQYF
TGTGCCAGCTCACCACTTGCGGGGGGCACAGATACGCAGTATTTT
>-|TRBJ2-2|TRBV10-3|-
CAITPGVDTGELFF
TGTGCCATCACCCCAGGCGTAGACACCGGGGAGCTGTTTTTT
>once|TRBJ2-1|TRBV6-4|-
CASSKTGGTPYNEQFF
TGTGCCAGCAGCAAGACCGGGGGTACCCCCTACAATGAGCAGTTCTTC
>-|TRBJ1-6|TRBV19|TRBD1
CASKGARTGKNSPLHF
TGTGCCAGTAAGGGGGCCCGCACAGGGAAGAATTCACCCCTCCACTTT
>-|TRBJ2-5|TRBV7-2|TRBD1
CASSSDRGGKTQYF
TGTGCCAGCAGCTCCGACAGGGGCGGGAAGACCCAGTACTTC
>-|TRBJ2-1|TRBV28|TRBD2
CASSFRLAIPYNEQFF
TGTGCCAGCAGTTTTCGACTAGCTATTCCCTACAATGAGCAGTTCTTC
>once|TRBJ2-1|TRBV5-1|TRBD1
CASSLQGVVNEQFF
TGCGCCAGCAGCTTACAGGGGGTAGTCAATGAGCAGTTCTTC
>once|TRBJ1-1|TRBV5-1|TRBD1
CASSQQGGSTEAFF
TGCGCCAGCAGCCAACAGGGGGGATCGACTGAAGCTTTCTTT